Below are 20 T cell receptor beta chains sequenced from a single sample in a study of shared clonotypes between healthy human individuals. The repertoire was sequenced with immunoSEQ multiplex PCR; TCRdb's copy has only in-frame clones and lacks some. Of approximately 1.5 million clones listed, 95% to 99% are singletons. The sequencing input was naive CD4+ T cells sorted from blood. Documented subset: CD45RA+ positively selected. Receptors were obtained from a man aged 25 to 40 in good health.

The chain carries TRBV5-1 and TRBJ2-1; TRBD2 aligns across 9 bases. The germline V gene encodes CDR1 SGHRS and CDR2 YFSETQ. There are 16 residues in the CDR3. With V trimmed by 7 bases and J by 4 bases, 12 bases remained unmatched. CDR3 loop: CASFPYSGSAYNEQFF. In DNA form, the CDR3 reads TGCGCCAGCTTCCCTTATAGCGGGAGCGCTTACAATGAGCAGTTCTTC. The full variable domain, in which reference TRBV5-1 and TRBJ2-1 provide the parts outside the CDR3, is KAGVTQTPRYLIKTRGQQVTLSCSPISGHRSVSWYQQTPGQGLQFLFEYFSETQRNKGNFPGRFSGRQFSNSRSEMNVSTLELGDSALYLCASFPYSGSAYNEQFFGPGTRLTVL.

The DNA for the CDR3 is TGTGCCAGCAGATTGGACAGAGCGAACACCGGGGAGCTGTTTTTT. As protein: CASRLDRANTGELFF. V and J are TRBV7-8 and TRBJ2-2, with D possibly being TRBD1 (6 bases). This CDR3 comprises 15 residues. V was pared by 6 bases and J by 0 bases, with 11 bases between. Germline CDR1 reads SGHVS; CDR2 reads FQNEAQ.

Remarks on this clone: Other DNA sequences in the same sample also yield this CDR3. This chain joins TRBV11-2 and TRBJ2-5; D call uncertain. The CDR3 runs 11 residues. Trimming removed 8 bases from V and 4 bases from J, with 8 bases in between. From germline, CDR1 is SGHAT and CDR2 FQNNGV. The chain's CDR3 is CASSLGETQYF. In DNA, the CDR3 is TGTGCCAGCTCCCTGGGAGAGACCCAGTACTTC. Supplemented by reference TRBV11-2 and TRBJ2-5, the full variable domain reads EAGVAQSPRYKIIEKRQSVAFWCNPISGHATLYWYQQILGQGPKLLIQFQNNGVVDDSQLPKDRFSAERLKGVDSTLKIQPAKLEDSAVYLCASSLGETQYFGPGTRLLVL.

This clone was recorded once. The genes are TRBV28 and TRBJ2-5, with TRBD1 as a possible D gene (6 bases). Deletions cut 6 bases from V and 5 bases from J, with 19 bases between. The length of the CDR3 is 15 residues. CDR1 MDHEN and CDR2 SYDVKM come from the germline V gene. DNA of the CDR3: TGTGCCAGCAGGGGAATTTGGCAGGGGCGGGAGACCCAGTACTTC. Translated, it gives CASRGIWQGRETQYF.

The chain combines TRBV5-1 with TRBJ2-3, with D perhaps matching TRBD2 (6 bases). This CDR3 spans 16 amino acids. Germline V gene sequence: CDR1 SGHRS, CDR2 YFSETQ. The germline V and J ends were trimmed by 3 bases and 4 bases, with 18 bases remaining between them. The CDR3 DNA is TGCGCCAGCAGCTCCCGGCGGGACTTCCGCGCAGATACGCAGTATTTT. Translating it yields CASSSRRDFRADTQYF.

V gene TRBV5-5 combines with J gene TRBJ1-3, with D unclear. The CDR3 is made up of 14 amino acids. Between the trimmed V and J ends, which lost 5 bases and 0 bases, there was a span of 9 bases. Germline V gene sequence: CDR1 SGHKS, CDR2 YYEKEE (reference sequence). As DNA, the CDR3 is TGTGCCAGCAGAAACACCTTCTCTGGAAACACCATATATTTT. Protein sequence: CASRNTFSGNTIYF.

V gene TRBV19 combines with J gene TRBJ2-7; D is perhaps TRBD1 (6 bases). The CDR3 covers 14 residues. The V gene lost 6 bases and the J gene lost 4 bases, with 16 bases spanning the gap. CDR1 is LNHDA and CDR2 is SQIVND in the germline V gene (reference sequence). Here the CDR3 reads CASSTSRGTYEQYF. The CDR3 DNA reads TGTGCCAGTAGCACCTCCAGGGGTACGTACGAGCAGTACTTC. The full variable domain, with the rest looked up from reference TRBV19 and TRBJ2-7, is DGGITQSPKYLFRKEGQNVTLSCEQNLNHDAMYWYRQDPGQGLRLIYYSQIVNDFQKGDIAEGYSVSREKKESFPLTVTSAQKNPTAFYLCASSTSRGTYEQYFGPGTRLTVT.

CDR3 nucleotide sequence: TGTGCCACCAAATTCGGAACGGGCAACTCCTACGAGCAGTACTTC. It specifies CATKFGTGNSYEQYF. This chain joins TRBV10-3 and TRBJ2-7, with D unclear. The CDR3 covers 15 residues. Germline V lookup: CDR1 ENHRY, CDR2 SYGVKD. V was shortened by 10 bases and J by 0 bases, with 19 bases between the two germline ends.

The chain links TRBV7-9 to TRBJ2-7, with TRBD1 as a possible D gene (5 bases). Germline V gene data show CDR1 as SEHNR and CDR2 as FQNEAQ (reference sequence). The CDR3 covers 16 residues. The V gene lost 0 bases and the J gene lost 1 base, with 13 bases spanning the gap. The CDR3 DNA reads TGTGCCAGCAGCTTAGCGTTCCAGGGAATATCCTACGAGCAGTACTTC. Protein product: CASSLAFQGISYEQYF.

V is TRBV7-2 and J is TRBJ1-3; D may be TRBD1 (5 bases). CDR3 length: 13 amino acids. In germline, CDR1 is SGHTA, CDR2 FQGNSA. Trimming removed 3 bases from V and 3 bases from J, with 6 bases in between. The CDR3 reads CASSFRVGNTIYF. CDR3 DNA sequence: TGTGCCAGCAGCTTCAGGGTTGGAAACACCATATATTTT.

The chain uses TRBV29-1 and TRBJ2-2; D may be TRBD1 or TRBD2 (6 bases each). CDR1 SQVTM and CDR2 ANQGSEA come from the germline V gene. CDR3 length: 16 residues. The V end lost 7 bases, the J end lost 4 bases, and 22 bases lay between the germline ends. This CDR3 reads CSAYPPGGGGTGELFF. In DNA form, the CDR3 reads TGCAGCGCCTACCCCCCCGGGGGCGGCGGCACCGGGGAGCTGTTTTTT.

V usage is TRBV2 and J usage is TRBJ2-5, with 7 bases lining up with TRBD2. This CDR3 contains 15 residues. Trimming took 3 bases from V and 4 from J; bases not matched to a gene: 8. Germline V gene lookup returns CDR1 SNHLY and CDR2 FYNNEI. CDR3 in DNA: TGTGCCAGCAGTGAGGGAGGGGACCTCCGAGAGACCCAGTACTTC. Translated: CASSEGGDLRETQYF.

The chain employs TRBV6-5 and TRBJ2-1; TRBD2 matches 11 bases. The J segment lost 7 bases and the V segment lost 6 bases, leaving 8 bases of the junction unmatched. The germline V gene encodes CDR1 MNHEY and CDR2 SVGAGI. There are 15 residues in the CDR3. The CDR3 DNA reads as TGTGCCAGCAGATTAGCGGGAGGGCCTGGTAATGAGCAGTTCTTC. This sequence encodes CASRLAGGPGNEQFF.

The CDR3 sequence: CASRGLASNEQFF. For the CDR3, the DNA is TGTGCCAGCAGGGGACTAGCATCCAATGAGCAGTTCTTC. The chain links TRBV28 to TRBJ2-1, with TRBD2 matching over 9 bases. The CDR3 is 13 residues long. The germline V gene has CDR1 MDHEN and CDR2 SYDVKM. With V trimmed by 6 bases and J by 6 bases, 3 bases remained unmatched.

The chain has TRBV6-5 and TRBJ1-1, with D perhaps matching TRBD1 (5 bases). The CDR3 sequence is 13 residues long. Germline CDR1 is MNHEY and CDR2 is SVGAGI. V was cut by 5 bases and J by 4 bases, with 11 bases left in between. In DNA form, the CDR3 reads TGTGCCAGCAGTGGACGGGGGGGCACTGAAGCTTTCTTT. It is translated as CASSGRGGTEAFF.

The chain carries TRBV11-2 and TRBJ2-7; possible D gene TRBD1, 6 bases. V was shortened by 2 bases and J by 5 bases, with 10 bases between the two germline ends. Germline V gene data show CDR1 as SGHAT and CDR2 as FQNNGV. The CDR3 is 13 residues long. The DNA for the CDR3 is TGTGCCAGCAGCTTAACAGGGAAGAACGAGCAGTACTTC. Protein product: CASSLTGKNEQYF.

The chain has TRBV11-2 and TRBJ2-2, with TRBD2 identical over 10 bases. V lost 5 bases and J lost 7; bases outside the gene matches: 4. Per germline, CDR1 SGHAT and CDR2 FQNNGV. The CDR3 is made up of 14 amino acids. Written as DNA, the CDR3 is TGTGCCAGCAGCCCTACTAGCGGGAACGGGGAGCTGTTTTTT. Its protein is CASSPTSGNGELFF.

The chain combines TRBV2 with TRBJ1-2; D remains unclear. Trimming shortened V by 0 bases and J by 1 base, and 6 bases separated the two germline ends. This CDR3 has 14 residues. Germline V gives CDR1 SNHLY, CDR2 FYNNEI. Here the CDR3 reads CASSEARINYGYTF. The CDR3 bases are TGTGCCAGCAGTGAAGCACGGATTAACTATGGCTACACCTTC.

The rearrangement uses TRBV18 and TRBJ2-1; D possibly corresponds to TRBD2 (5 bases). This CDR3 has 14 amino acids. Between the trimmed V and J ends, which lost 6 bases and 9 bases, there was a span of 18 bases. CDR1 is KGHSH and CDR2 is LQKENI in the germline V gene. This chain's CDR3 is CASSPTTRLGEQFF. In DNA, the CDR3 is TGTGCCAGCTCCCCCACCACTAGGTTGGGTGAGCAGTTCTTC.

J is TRBJ1-3 and V is TRBV18, with 9 bases aligning to TRBD1. The CDR3 runs to 20 residues. J gave up 2 bases and V 1 base, and 15 bases lay outside the gene matches. Per germline, CDR1 KGHSH and CDR2 LQKENI. CDR3 bases: TGTGCCAGCTCACCACTCCCGGGACAGGGTCCATTCACTACTGGAAACACCATATATTTT. As protein: CASSPLPGQGPFTTGNTIYF.